This T cell receptor (beta chain) was retrieved from a study of T cell responses to AZD1222 COVID-19 vaccine. Study-wide results and caveats: White British people made up most donors, females outnumbered males, and clonal diversity was possibly underestimated.

Only in-frame clones appear in the TCRdb table, and some are missing; sequencing was by immunoSEQ multiplex PCR. The sample shows just under 90,000 clones, around 89% of them seen only once. This clone was observed once. The antigen is undetermined. V lost 0 bases, J lost 6 bases, and 5 bases lay in between. The V gene's germline CDR1 is MNHEY and CDR2 SVGEGT. The CDR3 is 13 residues long. The input for sequencing was peripheral blood, taken 28 days after the second AZD1222 dose. The genes are TRBV6-2 or TRBV6-3 and TRBJ2-2; no clear D. This TCR derives from an adult who received the AZD1222 COVID-19 vaccine. CDR3 region: CASSYSWSGELFF. The CDR3 DNA reads TGTGCCAGCAGTTACTCTTGGTCCGGGGAGCTGTTTTTT.